This TCR beta chain was obtained from a study of beta chain features in type 1 diabetes. This clone was detected only a few times. The antigen is not known. This CDR3 is 15 amino acids long. Trimming took off 0 bases at V and 0 bases at J, with 8 bases between the two ends. Germline lookup yields CDR1 ENHRY and CDR2 SYGVKD. Findings and caveats of the study: In type 1 diabetes patients, VDJ junctions had fewer insertions; deletions at these junctions were more frequent. Shorter TCRB CDR3s, moderately but significantly so, were found in Type 1 diabetes patients in all four CD4+ subsets. Researchers caution that PCR might favor shorter templates, equally among patients and controls.

Markers CD45RO/CCR7/CD25/CD127/CD95/CD27 served to sort CD4+ naive, central memory, regulatory and stem cell-like memory cells. Expressed TCRB transcripts got sequenced, as all isolated RNA was reverse transcribed. The protocol was immunoSEQ multiplex PCR, while the TCRdb copy is restricted to in-frame clones and leaves out a portion. The sample has about 740,000 clones, 13% seen once. Source material: naive CD4+ T cells from blood. The chain links TRBV10-3 to TRBJ1-2; D is uncertain. The origin of this receptor is a man aged 18 to 35 with type 1 diabetes. The chain's CDR3 is CAISESALSNYGYTF. CDR3 DNA: TGTGCCATCAGTGAGTCAGCCCTTTCTAACTATGGCTACACCTTC.